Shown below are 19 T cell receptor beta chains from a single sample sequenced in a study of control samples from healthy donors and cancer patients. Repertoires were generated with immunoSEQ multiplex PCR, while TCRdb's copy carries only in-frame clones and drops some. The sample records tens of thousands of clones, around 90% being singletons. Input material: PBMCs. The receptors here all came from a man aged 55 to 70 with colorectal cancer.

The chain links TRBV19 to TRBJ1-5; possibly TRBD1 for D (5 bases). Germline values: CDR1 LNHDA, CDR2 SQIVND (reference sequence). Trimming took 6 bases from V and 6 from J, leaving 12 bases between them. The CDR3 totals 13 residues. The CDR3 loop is CASRSGTTQPQHF. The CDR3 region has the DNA TGTGCCAGTAGATCAGGGACCACTCAGCCCCAGCATTTT.

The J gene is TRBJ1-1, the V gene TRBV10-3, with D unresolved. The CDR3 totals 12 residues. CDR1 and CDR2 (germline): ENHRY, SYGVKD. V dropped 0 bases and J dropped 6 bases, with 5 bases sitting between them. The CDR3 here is CAISESWAEAFF. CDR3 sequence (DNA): TGTGCCATCAGTGAGTCTTGGGCTGAAGCTTTCTTT.

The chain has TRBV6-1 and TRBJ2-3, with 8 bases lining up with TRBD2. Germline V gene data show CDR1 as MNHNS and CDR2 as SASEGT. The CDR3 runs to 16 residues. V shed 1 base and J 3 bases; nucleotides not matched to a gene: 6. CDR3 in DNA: TGTGCCAGCAGTGAAGGATTAGCGGGGTCTACAGATACGCAGTATTTT. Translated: CASSEGLAGSTDTQYF.

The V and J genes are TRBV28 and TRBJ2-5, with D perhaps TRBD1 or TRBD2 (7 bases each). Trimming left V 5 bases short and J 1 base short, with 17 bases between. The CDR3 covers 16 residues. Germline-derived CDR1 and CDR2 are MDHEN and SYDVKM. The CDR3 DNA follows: TGTGCCAGCAGTCCGGGGGGAGGGGGCGGCCAAGAGACCCAGTACTTC. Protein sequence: CASSPGGGGGQETQYF. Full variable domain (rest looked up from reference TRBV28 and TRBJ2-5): DVKVTQSSRYLVKRTGEKVFLECVQDMDHENMFWYRQDPGLGLRLIYFSYDVKMKEKGDIPEGYSVSREKKERFSLILESASTNQTSMYLCASSPGGGGGQETQYFGPGTRLLVL.

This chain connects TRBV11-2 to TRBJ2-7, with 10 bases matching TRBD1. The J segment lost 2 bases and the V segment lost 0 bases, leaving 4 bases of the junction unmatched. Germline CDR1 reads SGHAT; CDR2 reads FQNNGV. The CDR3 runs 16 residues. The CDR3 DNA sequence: TGTGCCAGCAGCTTAGATTGGGACAGGGGTCCCTACGAGCAGTACTTC. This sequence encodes CASSLDWDRGPYEQYF.

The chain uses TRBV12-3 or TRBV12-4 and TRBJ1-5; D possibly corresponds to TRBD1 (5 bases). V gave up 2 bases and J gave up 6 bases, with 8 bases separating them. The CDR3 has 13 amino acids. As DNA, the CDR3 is TGTGCCAGCAGTTTATCGGGGGGTCAGCCCCAGCATTTT. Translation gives CASSLSGGQPQHF.

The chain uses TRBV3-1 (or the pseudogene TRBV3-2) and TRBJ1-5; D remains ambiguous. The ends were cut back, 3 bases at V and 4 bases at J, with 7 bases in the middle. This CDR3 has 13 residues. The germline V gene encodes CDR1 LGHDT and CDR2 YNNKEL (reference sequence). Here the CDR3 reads CASSHRGNQPQHF. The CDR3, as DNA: TGTGCCAGCAGCCATCGTGGTAATCAGCCCCAGCATTTT.

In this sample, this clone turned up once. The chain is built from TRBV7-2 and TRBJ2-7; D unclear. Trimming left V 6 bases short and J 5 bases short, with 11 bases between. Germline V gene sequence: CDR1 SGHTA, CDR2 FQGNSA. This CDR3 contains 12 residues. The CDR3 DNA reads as TGTGCCAGCAGAACTGGACCGAACGAGCAGTACTTC. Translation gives CASRTGPNEQYF.

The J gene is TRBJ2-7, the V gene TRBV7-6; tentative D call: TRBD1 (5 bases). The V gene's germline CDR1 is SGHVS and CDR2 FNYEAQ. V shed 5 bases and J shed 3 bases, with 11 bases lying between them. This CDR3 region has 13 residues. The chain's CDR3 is CASSEGVGYEQYF. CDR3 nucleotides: TGTGCCAGCAGCGAAGGGGTAGGCTACGAGCAGTACTTC. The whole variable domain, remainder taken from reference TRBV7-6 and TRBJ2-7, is GAGVSQSPRYKVTKRGQDVALRCDPISGHVSLYWYRQALGQGPEFLTYFNYEAQQDKSGLPNDRFSAERPEGSISTLTIQRTEQRDSAMYRCASSEGVGYEQYFGPGTRLTVT.

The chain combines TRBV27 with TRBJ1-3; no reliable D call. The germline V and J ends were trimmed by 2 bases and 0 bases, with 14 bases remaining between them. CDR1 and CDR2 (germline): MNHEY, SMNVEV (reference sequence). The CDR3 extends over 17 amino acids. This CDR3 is CASSLRGPSHSGNTIYF. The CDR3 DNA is TGTGCCAGCAGTTTAAGAGGCCCCAGCCACTCTGGAAACACCATATATTTT.

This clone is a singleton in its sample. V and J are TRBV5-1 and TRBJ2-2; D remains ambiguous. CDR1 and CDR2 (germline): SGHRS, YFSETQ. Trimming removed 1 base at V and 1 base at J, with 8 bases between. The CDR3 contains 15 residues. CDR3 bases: TGCGCCAGCAGCTTGAGCCCGCTGAACACCGGGGAGCTGTTTTTT. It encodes CASSLSPLNTGELFF. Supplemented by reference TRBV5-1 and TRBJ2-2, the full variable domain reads KAGVTQTPRYLIKTRGQQVTLSCSPISGHRSVSWYQQTPGQGLQFLFEYFSETQRNKGNFPGRFSGRQFSNSRSEMNVSTLELGDSALYLCASSLSPLNTGELFFGEGSRLTVL.

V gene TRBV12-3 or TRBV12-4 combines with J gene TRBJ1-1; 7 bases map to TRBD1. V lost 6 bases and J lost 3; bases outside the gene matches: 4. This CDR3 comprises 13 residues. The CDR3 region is CASRMTGYTEAFF. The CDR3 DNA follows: TGTGCCAGCAGGATGACAGGGTACACTGAAGCTTTCTTT.

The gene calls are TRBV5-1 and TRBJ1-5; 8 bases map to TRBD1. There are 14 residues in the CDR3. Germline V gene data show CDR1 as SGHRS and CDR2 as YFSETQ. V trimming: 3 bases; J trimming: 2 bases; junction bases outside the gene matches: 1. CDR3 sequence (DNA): TGCGCCAGCAGCTCGGGACAGGGCAATCAGCCCCAGCATTTT. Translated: CASSSGQGNQPQHF.

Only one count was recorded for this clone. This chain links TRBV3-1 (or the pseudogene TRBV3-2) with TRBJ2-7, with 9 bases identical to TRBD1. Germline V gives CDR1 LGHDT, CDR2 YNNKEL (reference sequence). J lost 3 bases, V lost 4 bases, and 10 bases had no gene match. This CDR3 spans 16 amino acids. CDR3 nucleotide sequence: TGTGCCAGCAGCCCCGGGGGACAGGGATTGTTCTACGAGCAGTACTTC. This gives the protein CASSPGGQGLFYEQYF.

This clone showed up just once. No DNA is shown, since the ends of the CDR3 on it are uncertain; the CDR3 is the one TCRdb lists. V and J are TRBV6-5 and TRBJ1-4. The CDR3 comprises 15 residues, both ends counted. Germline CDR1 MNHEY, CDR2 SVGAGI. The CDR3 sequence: CASSSSGGGGEKLFF.

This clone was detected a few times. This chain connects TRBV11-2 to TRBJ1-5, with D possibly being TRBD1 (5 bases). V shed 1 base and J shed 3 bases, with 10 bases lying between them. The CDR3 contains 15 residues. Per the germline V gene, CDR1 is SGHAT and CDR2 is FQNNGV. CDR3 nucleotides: TGTGCCAGCAGCTTAGGGCAGGGCCCCAATCAGCCCCAGCATTTT. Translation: CASSLGQGPNQPQHF.

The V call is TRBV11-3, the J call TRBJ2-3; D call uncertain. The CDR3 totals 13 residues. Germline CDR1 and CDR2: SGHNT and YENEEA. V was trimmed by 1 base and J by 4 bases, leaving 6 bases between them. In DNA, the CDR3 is TGTGCCAGCAGCTTAGGTCGCGCAGATACGCAGTATTTT. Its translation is CASSLGRADTQYF.

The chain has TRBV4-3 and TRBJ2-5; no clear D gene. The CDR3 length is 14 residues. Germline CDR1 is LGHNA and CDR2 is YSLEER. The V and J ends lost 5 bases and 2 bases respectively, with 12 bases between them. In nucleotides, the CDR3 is TGCGCCAGCAGCGCTCAGGTGGGTCAAGAGACCCAGTACTTC. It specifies CASSAQVGQETQYF.

In nucleotides, the CDR3 is TGTGCCAGCAGCCCGCCGGGACTAGCGGGGAGGGGGGAGCAGTTCTTC. Residues: CASSPPGLAGRGEQFF. The chain recombines TRBV13 with TRBJ2-1, with TRBD2 matching over 13 bases. Germline CDR1 reads PRHDT; CDR2 reads FYEKMQ (reference sequence). The CDR3 is made up of 16 amino acids. V gave up 5 bases and J gave up 10 bases; unmatched junction bases: 11.